The rows below give T cell receptor beta chains drawn from one sample of a study of Ad26.COV2.S vaccination and SARS-CoV-2 variants. Method: immunoSEQ multiplex PCR; TCRdb's copy keeps in-frame clones and lacks some. The sample includes some 500,000 clones, 85% to 90% of them seen just once. The material sequenced was peripheral blood, taken in a trial of Ad26.COV2.S vaccine versus placebo. All receptors come from a person aged 18 to 65 who received the Ad26.COV2.S COVID-19 vaccine or a placebo. The CDR3 runs from the conserved cysteine through the conserved F or W. A D gene is named only where the DNA matches it firmly. Clone size is shown for a subset of rows, as once, few, many or a class of expanded clone.

CASSHGTYNSPLHF	TGCGCCAGCAGTCACGGTACCTATAATTCACCCCTCCACTTT	.	TRBJ1-6	TRBV5-1	.
CASSYPPDQGASF	TGTGCCAGCAGTTATCCCCCAGACCAGGGGGCCTCCTTC	TRBD1	TRBJ1-2	TRBV12-3/TRBV12-4	.
CSVEDLPGAGETQYF	TGCAGCGTTGAAGATCTTCCGGGGGCTGGAGAGACCCAGTACTTC	.	TRBJ2-5	TRBV29-1	.
CASSKQGSGNTIYF	TGTGCCAGCAGCAAACAGGGCTCTGGAAACACCATATATTTT	.	TRBJ1-3	TRBV3-1/TRBV3-2	once
CASSLAPGLGYGYTF	TGTGCCAGCAGCTTAGCCCCGGGGCTAGGATATGGCTACACCTTC	.	TRBJ1-2	TRBV11-2	.
CASSIRTGGNTEAFF	TGTGCCAGTAGTATCCGGACAGGAGGGAACACTGAAGCTTTCTTT	TRBD1	TRBJ1-1	TRBV19	.
CSASRPGLVERELFF	TGCAGTGCTAGTAGGCCGGGACTAGTCGAACGGGAGCTGTTTTTT	TRBD2	TRBJ2-2	TRBV20-1	.
CASSVATGELFF	TGTGCCAGCAGCGTCGCCACCGGGGAGCTGTTTTTT	.	TRBJ2-2	TRBV3-1/TRBV3-2	few
CASSFSRDTEAFF	TGTGCCAGCAGCTTCTCCAGGGACACTGAAGCTTTCTTT	.	TRBJ1-1	TRBV7-2	.
CASSVAPPGVASDTQYF	TGTGCCAGCAGCGTAGCCCCCCCGGGGGTAGCTTCAGATACGCAGTATTTT	.	TRBJ2-3	TRBV9	.
CATSDSGYHTEAFF	TGTGCCACCAGTGATTCAGGTTACCACACTGAAGCTTTCTTT	.	TRBJ1-1	TRBV24-1	few
CAIRMTETQGYGYTF	TGTGCCATCAGAATGACAGAGACCCAGGGCTATGGCTACACCTTC	.	TRBJ1-2	TRBV10-3	.
CAWREKRGSQETQYF	TGTGCCTGGAGGGAGAAGCGGGGGAGCCAAGAGACCCAGTACTTC	TRBD2	TRBJ2-5	TRBV30	.
CASSLLQGNTEAFF	TGCGCCAGCAGCTTGCTCCAGGGTAACACTGAAGCTTTCTTT	.	TRBJ1-1	TRBV5-1	.
CASSLARTGYGYTF	TGTGCCAGCAGCTTAGCCAGGACAGGGTATGGCTACACCTTC	TRBD1	TRBJ1-2	TRBV7-9	.
CASSPNPTGEWETQYF	TGTGCCAGCAGCCCCAACCCTACAGGGGAATGGGAGACCCAGTACTTC	TRBD1	TRBJ2-5	TRBV9	.
CASSLWGRTGSEFF	TGTGCCAGCAGCTTATGGGGAAGGACAGGGTCGGAGTTCTTC	TRBD1	TRBJ2-1	TRBV7-2	.
CASSLSYNEQFF	TGTGCCAGCAGTTTAAGTTACAATGAGCAGTTCTTC	.	TRBJ2-1	TRBV12-3/TRBV12-4	.
CASSHVSGGGEKLFF	TGTGCCAGCAGCCACGTGTCCGGAGGTGGTGAAAAACTGTTTTTT	.	TRBJ1-4	TRBV4-2	once
CASSPARGQLTDTQYF	TGTGCCAGCTCACCGGCCAGGGGGCAGCTCACAGATACGCAGTATTTT	TRBD1	TRBJ2-3	TRBV18	.
CASRQGHGTDTQYF	TGTGCCAGCAGACAGGGCCACGGGACAGATACGCAGTATTTT	.	TRBJ2-3	TRBV9	.
CASSGQNNSPLHF	TGTGCCAGCTCCGGACAGAACAATTCACCCCTCCACTTT	.	TRBJ1-6	TRBV18	.
CASRISGVLSTEAFF	TGTGCCAGCAGGATCTCAGGGGTTCTGAGCACTGAAGCTTTCTTT	.	TRBJ1-1	TRBV27	.
CASSPSGSISYNEQFF	TGTGCCAGTAGTCCCAGCGGCTCTATCTCCTACAATGAGCAGTTCTTC	.	TRBJ2-1	TRBV19	.
CARSSKNTEAFF	TGTGCCAGAAGCTCCAAGAACACTGAAGCTTTCTTT	.	TRBJ1-1	TRBV5-3	.
CASRDADRGYGYTF	TGTGCCAGTAGGGACGCAGACAGAGGCTATGGCTACACCTTC	.	TRBJ1-2	TRBV19	.
CATSDTTDSNQPQHF	TGTGCCACCAGTGACACAACAGATAGCAATCAGCCCCAGCATTTT	.	TRBJ1-5	TRBV24-1	.
CASSYLDSNQQYF	TGTGCCAGCAGTTACCTCGACTCCAATCAACAGTATTTT	.	TRBJ2-3	TRBV6-5	.
CAWDAGVGNQPQHF	TGTGCCTGGGACGCGGGGGTGGGGAATCAGCCCCAGCATTTT	.	TRBJ1-5	TRBV30	.
CASSQSGSGSSYNEQFF	TGTGCCAGCAGCCAGAGCGGGAGTGGGAGCTCCTACAATGAGCAGTTCTTC	TRBD2	TRBJ2-1	TRBV3-1/TRBV3-2	.
CASSLGPSSYNEQFF	TGTGCCAGCAGCTTGGGGCCGAGCTCCTACAATGAGCAGTTCTTC	.	TRBJ2-1	TRBV7-2	.
CASSYDSINQPQHF	TGTGCCAGCAGTTACGACAGCATCAATCAGCCCCAGCATTTT	.	TRBJ1-5	TRBV7-9	.
CASSPAGLYNEKLFF	TGTGCCAGCAGTCCCGCGGGACTGTATAATGAAAAACTGTTTTTT	.	TRBJ1-4	TRBV28	.
CASSWGVAQPQHF	TGTGCCAGCAGCTGGGGGGTTGCTCAGCCCCAGCATTTT	.	TRBJ1-5	TRBV21-1	.
CASSFLAWGGGETQYF	TGTGCCAGCAGCTTCCTAGCCTGGGGAGGTGGAGAGACCCAGTACTTC	.	TRBJ2-5	TRBV7-2	.
CASSSPGLAENYNEQFF	TGTGCCAGCAGTTCGCCGGGACTAGCGGAAAACTACAATGAGCAGTTCTTC	TRBD2	TRBJ2-1	TRBV27	.
CASSSFGQHKNTEAFF	TGTGCCAGCAGCTCCTTTGGACAGCACAAGAACACTGAAGCTTTCTTT	.	TRBJ1-1	TRBV5-5	.
CARSLLAAWGSDGYTF	TGTGCCAGAAGCTTGTTGGCAGCCTGGGGCTCGGATGGCTACACCTTC	.	TRBJ1-2	TRBV5-3	.
CASSLWPPGTEAFF	TGTGCCAGCAGCTTATGGCCTCCGGGCACTGAAGCTTTCTTT	.	TRBJ1-1	TRBV7-9	few
CASSQDQWNTEAFF	TGCGCCAGCAGCCAAGATCAATGGAACACTGAAGCTTTCTTT	.	TRBJ1-1	TRBV4-3	once
CASSYSAASSGNTIYF	TGTGCCAGCAGTTACTCGGCTGCTAGCTCTGGAAACACCATATATTTT	.	TRBJ1-3	TRBV6-5	.